This TCR beta chain was found in a study of cytomegalovirus exposure and HLA in healthy donors. The PCR contained 60 Vbeta and 13 Jbeta primers. The table came from immunoSEQ multiplex PCR; TCRdb's copy has only in-frame clones and leaves some out. The sample has some 150,000 clones, 75% to 80% seen once. This clonotype was obtained from a male donor in good health and CMV-seronegative. The source material was PBMCs.

The CDR3 region has the DNA TGTGCCAGCAGAAAAGGGACAGGGAACACTGAAGCTTTCTTT. Translation: CASRKGTGNTEAFF. The chain couples TRBV25-1 to TRBJ1-1; 8 bases map to TRBD1. The V segment lost 6 bases and the J segment 1 base; nucleotides outside the gene matches: 4. Germline V gives CDR1 MGHDK, CDR2 SYGVNS. The CDR3 loop spans 14 amino acids.